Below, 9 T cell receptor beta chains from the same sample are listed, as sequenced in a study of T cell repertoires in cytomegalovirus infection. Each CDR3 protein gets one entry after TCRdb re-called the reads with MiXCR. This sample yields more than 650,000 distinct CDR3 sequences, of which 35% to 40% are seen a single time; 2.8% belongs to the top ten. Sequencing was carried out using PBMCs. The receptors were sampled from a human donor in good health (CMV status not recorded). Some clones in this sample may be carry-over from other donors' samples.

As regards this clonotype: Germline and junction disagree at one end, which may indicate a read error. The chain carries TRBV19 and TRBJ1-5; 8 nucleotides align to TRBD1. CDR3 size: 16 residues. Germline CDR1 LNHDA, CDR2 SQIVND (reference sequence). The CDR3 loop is CASSMSQGTGNQPQRF. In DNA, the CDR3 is TGTGCCAGTAGTATGTCACAGGGGACAGGCAATCAGCCCCAGCGTTTT.

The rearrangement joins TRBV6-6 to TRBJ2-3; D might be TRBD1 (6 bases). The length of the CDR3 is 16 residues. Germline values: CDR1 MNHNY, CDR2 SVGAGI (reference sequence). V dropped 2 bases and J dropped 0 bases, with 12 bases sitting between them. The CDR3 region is CASSYQGFPSTDTQYF. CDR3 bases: TGTGCCAGCAGTTACCAGGGGTTTCCTAGCACAGATACGCAGTATTTT.

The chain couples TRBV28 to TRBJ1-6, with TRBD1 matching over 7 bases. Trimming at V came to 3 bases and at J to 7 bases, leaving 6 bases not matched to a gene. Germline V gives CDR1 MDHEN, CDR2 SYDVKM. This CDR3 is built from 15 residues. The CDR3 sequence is CASSFNRGRNSPLHF. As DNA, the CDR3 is TGTGCCAGCAGTTTCAACAGGGGTCGGAATTCACCCCTCCACTTT.

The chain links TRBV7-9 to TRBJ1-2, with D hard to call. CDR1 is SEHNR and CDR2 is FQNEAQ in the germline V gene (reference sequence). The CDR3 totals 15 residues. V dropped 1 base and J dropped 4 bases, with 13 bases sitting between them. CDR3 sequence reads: CASSLGRDGGYGYTF. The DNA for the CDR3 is TGTGCCAGCAGCTTAGGACGAGATGGTGGCTATGGCTACACCTTC.

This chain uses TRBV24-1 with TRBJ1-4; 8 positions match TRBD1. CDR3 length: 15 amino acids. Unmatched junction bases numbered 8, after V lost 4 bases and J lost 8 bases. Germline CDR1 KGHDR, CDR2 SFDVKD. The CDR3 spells CATSDPGQDDEKLFF. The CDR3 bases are TGTGCCACCAGTGACCCGGGACAGGACGACGAAAAACTGTTTTTT.

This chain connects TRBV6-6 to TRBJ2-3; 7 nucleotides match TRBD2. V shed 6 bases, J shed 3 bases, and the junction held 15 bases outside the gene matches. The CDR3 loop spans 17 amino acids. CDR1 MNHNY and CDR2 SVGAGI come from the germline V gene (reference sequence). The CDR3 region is CASSTTLGRKGTDTQYF. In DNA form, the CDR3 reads TGTGCCAGCAGCACGACCCTCGGGAGGAAAGGGACAGATACGCAGTATTTT.

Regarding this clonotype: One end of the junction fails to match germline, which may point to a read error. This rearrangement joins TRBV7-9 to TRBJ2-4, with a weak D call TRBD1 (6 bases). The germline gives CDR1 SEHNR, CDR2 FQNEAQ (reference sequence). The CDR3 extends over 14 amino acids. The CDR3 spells CASSLGTAGDIQCF. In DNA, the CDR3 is TGTGCCAGCAGCTTAGGGACAGCAGGGGACATTCAGTGCTTC. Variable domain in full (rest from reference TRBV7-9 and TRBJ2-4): DTGVSQNPRHKITKRGQNVTFRCDPISEHNRLYWYRQTLGQGPEFLTYFQNEAQLEKSRLLSDRFSAERPKGSFSTLEIQRTEQGDSAMYLCASSLGTAGDIQCFGAGTRLSVL.

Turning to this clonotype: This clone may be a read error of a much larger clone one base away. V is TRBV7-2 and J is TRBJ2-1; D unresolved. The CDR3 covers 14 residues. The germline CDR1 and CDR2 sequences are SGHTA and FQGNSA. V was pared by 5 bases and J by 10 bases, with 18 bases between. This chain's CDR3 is CASSGIFLVVEQFF. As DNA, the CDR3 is TGTGCCAGCAGCGGGATCTTTCTCGTCGTGGAGCAGTTCTTC.

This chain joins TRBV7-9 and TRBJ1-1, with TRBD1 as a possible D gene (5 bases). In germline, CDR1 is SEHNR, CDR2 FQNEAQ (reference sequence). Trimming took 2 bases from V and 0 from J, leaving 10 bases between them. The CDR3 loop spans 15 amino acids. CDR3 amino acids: CASSLMGPLNTEAFF. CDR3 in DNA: TGTGCCAGCAGCTTAATGGGACCGTTGAACACTGAAGCTTTCTTT.